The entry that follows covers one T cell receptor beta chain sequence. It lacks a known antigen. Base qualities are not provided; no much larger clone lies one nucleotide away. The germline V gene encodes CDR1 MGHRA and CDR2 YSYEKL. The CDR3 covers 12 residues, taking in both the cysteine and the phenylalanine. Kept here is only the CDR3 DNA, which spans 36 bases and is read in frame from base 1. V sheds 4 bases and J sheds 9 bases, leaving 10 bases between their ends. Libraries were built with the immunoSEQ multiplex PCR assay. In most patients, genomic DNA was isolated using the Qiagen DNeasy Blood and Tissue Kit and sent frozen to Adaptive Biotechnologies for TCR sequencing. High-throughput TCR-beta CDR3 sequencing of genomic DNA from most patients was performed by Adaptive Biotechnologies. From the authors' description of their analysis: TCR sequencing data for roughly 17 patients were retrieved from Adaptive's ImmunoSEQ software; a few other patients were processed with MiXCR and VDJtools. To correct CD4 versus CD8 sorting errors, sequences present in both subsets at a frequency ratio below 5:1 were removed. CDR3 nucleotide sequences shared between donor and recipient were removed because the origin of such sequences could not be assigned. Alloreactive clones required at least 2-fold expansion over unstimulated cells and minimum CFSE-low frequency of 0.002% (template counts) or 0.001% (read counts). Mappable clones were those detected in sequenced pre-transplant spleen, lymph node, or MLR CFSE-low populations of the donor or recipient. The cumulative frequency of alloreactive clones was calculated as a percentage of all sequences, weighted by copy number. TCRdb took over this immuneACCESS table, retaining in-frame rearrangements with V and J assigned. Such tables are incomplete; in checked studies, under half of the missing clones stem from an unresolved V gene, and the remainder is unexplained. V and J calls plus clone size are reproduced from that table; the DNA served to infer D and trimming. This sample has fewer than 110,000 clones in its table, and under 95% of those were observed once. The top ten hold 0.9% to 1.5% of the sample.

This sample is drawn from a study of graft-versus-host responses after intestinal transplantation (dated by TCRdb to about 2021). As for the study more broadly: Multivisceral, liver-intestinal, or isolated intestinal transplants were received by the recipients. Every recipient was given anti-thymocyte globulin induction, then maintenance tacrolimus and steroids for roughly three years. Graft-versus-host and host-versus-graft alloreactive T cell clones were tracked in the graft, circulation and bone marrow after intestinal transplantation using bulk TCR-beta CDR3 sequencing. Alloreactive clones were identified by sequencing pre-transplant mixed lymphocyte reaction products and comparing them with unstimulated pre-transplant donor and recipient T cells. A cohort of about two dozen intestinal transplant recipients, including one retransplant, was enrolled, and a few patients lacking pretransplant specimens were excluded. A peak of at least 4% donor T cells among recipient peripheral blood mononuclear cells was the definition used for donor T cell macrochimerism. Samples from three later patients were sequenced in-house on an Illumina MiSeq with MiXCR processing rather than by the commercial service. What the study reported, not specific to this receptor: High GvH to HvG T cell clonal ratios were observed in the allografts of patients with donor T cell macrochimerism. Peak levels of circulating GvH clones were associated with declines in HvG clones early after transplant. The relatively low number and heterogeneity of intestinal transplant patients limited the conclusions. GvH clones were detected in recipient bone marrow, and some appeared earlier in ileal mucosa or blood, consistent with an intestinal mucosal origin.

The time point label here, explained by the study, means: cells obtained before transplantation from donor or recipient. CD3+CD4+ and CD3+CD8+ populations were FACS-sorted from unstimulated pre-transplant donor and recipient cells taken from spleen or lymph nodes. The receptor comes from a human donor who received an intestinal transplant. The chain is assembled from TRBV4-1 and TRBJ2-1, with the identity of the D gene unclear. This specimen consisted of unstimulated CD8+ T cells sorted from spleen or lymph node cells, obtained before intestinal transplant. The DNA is TGCGCCAGCAGCCCAAGGCGAGGTGAGCAGTTCTTC. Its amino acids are CASSPRRGEQFF.